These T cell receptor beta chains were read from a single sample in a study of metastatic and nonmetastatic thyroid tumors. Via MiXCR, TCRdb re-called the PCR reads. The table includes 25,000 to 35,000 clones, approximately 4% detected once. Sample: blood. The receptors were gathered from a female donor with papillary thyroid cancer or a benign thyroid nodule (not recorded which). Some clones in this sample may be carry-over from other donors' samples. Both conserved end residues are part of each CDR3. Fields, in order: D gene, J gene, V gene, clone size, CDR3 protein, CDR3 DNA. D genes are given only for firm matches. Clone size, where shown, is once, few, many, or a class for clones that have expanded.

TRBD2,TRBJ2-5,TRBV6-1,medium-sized,CASSEAGLAGETQYF,TGTGCCAGCAGTGAAGCGGGACTAGCGGGAGAGACCCAGTACTTC
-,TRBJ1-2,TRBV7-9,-,CASSLGPFYGYTF,TGTGCCAGCAGCTTAGGCCCTTTCTATGGCTACACCTTC
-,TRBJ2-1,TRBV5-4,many,CASSFDRNNEQFF,TGTGCCAGCAGCTTCGACAGAAACAATGAGCAGTTCTTC
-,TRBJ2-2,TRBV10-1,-,CASSQGEAGELFF,TGCGCCAGCAGTCAGGGGGAGGCCGGGGAGCTGTTTTTT
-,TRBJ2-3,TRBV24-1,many,CATSETEADTQYF,TGTGCCACCAGTGAGACTGAGGCGGATACGCAGTATTTT
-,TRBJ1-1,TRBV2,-,CASRDRYTEAFF,TGTGCCAGCAGAGACCGGTACACTGAAGCTTTCTTT
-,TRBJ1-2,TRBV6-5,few,CASSYKGVGGYTF,TGTGCCAGCAGTTATAAAGGGGTTGGTGGCTACACCTTC
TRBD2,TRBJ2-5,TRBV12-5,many,CASALAGVETQYF,TGTGCTAGTGCCCTAGCGGGGGTGGAGACCCAGTACTTC
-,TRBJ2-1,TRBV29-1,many,CSVEGRLMVGEQFF,TGCAGCGTTGAAGGGCGCCTCATGGTAGGTGAGCAGTTCTTC
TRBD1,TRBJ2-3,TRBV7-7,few,CASSRDRGDTQYF,TGTGCTAGCAGCCGAGACAGGGGAGATACGCAGTATTTT
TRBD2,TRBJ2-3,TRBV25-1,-,CASSRASGIADTQYF,TGTGCCAGCAGTCGGGCTAGCGGTATTGCAGATACGCAGTATTTT
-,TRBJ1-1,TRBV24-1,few,CATSDLTGYEAFF,TGTGCCACCAGTGACCTGACAGGCTATGAAGCTTTCTTT
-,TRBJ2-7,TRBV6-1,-,CASSDGRGLSEQYF,TGTGCCAGCAGTGATGGAAGGGGCTTATCCGAGCAGTACTTC
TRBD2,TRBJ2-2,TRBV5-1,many,CASSGLAGETGELFF,TGCGCCAGCTCCGGACTAGCGGGAGAAACCGGGGAGCTGTTTTTT
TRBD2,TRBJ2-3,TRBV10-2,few,CASSEPTPGLAGGSTDTQYF,TGCGCCAGCAGTGAGCCAACTCCGGGACTAGCGGGAGGCAGCACAGATACGCAGTATTTT
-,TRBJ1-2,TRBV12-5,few,CASGMVSYGYTF,TGTGCTAGTGGTATGGTGTCCTATGGCTACACCTTC
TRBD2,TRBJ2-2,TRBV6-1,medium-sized,CASSEVYGAGGPGELFF,TGTGCCAGCAGTGAAGTTTATGGAGCGGGAGGCCCCGGGGAGCTGTTTTTT
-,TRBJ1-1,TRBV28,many,CASSLLGARNTEAFF,TGTGCCAGCAGCCTACTGGGGGCAAGGAACACTGAAGCTTTCTTT
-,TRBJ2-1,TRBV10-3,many,CAISLASEGATNEQFF,TGTGCCATCAGTCTTGCCTCGGAGGGGGCTACGAATGAGCAGTTCTTC
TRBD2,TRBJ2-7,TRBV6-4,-,CASTFFTSGNQEQYF,TGTGCCAGCACTTTCTTTACTAGCGGGAACCAGGAGCAGTACTTC
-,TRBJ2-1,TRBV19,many,CASSIPYNEQFF,TGTGCCAGTAGTATCCCCTACAATGAGCAGTTCTTC
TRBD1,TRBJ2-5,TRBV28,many,CASSPDRGKETQYF,TGTGCCAGCAGTCCCGACAGGGGGAAAGAGACCCAGTACTTC
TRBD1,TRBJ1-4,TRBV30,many,CAWSEATGSKLFF,TGTGCCTGGAGTGAAGCGACAGGGTCAAAACTGTTTTTT
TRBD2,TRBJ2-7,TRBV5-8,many,CASSLGLAGKEQYF,TGTGCCAGCAGCTTGGGGCTAGCGGGAAAAGAGCAGTACTTC
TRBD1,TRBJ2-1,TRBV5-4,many,CASSGWDRGNEQFF,TGTGCCAGCAGCGGGTGGGACAGGGGAAATGAGCAGTTCTTC
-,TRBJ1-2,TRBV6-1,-,CASSPLGDGYTF,TGTGCCAGCAGCCCCTTGGGTGACGGCTACACCTTC
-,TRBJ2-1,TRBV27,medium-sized,CASSPTLGYSYNEQFF,TGTGCCAGCAGTCCCACACTAGGATACTCCTACAATGAGCAGTTCTTC
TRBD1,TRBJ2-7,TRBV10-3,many,CAIKPGQGFNEQYF,TGTGCCATCAAACCGGGACAGGGTTTCAACGAGCAGTACTTC
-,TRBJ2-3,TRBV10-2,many,CASREGRTVATQYF,TGCGCCAGCAGGGAGGGACGCACGGTTGCTACGCAGTATTTT
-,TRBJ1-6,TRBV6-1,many,CANKGVNNSPLHF,TGTGCCAACAAGGGCGTCAATAATTCACCCCTCCACTTT
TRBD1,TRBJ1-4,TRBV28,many,CASTGGTNEKLFF,TGTGCCAGCACAGGGGGCACTAATGAAAAACTGTTTTTT
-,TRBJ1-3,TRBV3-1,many,CASSRSGERGNTIYF,TGTGCCAGCAGCCGCTCGGGGGAGAGGGGAAACACCATATATTTT
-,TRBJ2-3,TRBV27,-,CASSDDTFVDTQYF,TGTGCCAGCAGTGACGACACGTTTGTTGATACGCAGTATTTT
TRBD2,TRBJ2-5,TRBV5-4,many,CASSLVIAGQETQYF,TGTGCCAGCAGCTTGGTGATAGCGGGACAAGAGACCCAGTACTTC
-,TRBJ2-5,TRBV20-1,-,CSARVGGRMETQYF,TGCAGTGCTAGAGTAGGGGGTCGGATGGAGACCCAGTACTTC
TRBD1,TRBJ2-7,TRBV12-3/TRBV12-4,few,CASGWDRGYEQYF,TGTGCCAGCGGGTGGGACAGGGGTTACGAGCAGTACTTC
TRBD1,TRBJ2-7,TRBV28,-,CASSSSGTGNYEQYF,TGTGCCAGCAGTTCATCAGGGACAGGGAACTACGAGCAGTACTTC
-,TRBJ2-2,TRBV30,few,CAWSEVNTGELFF,TGTGCCTGGAGTGAGGTGAACACCGGGGAGCTGTTTTTT
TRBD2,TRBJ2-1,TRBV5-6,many,CASSLGLAGSYNEQFF,TGTGCCAGCAGCTTGGGTCTAGCGGGATCCTACAATGAGCAGTTCTTC
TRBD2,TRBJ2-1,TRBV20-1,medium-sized,CSARGLAGSYNEQFF,TGCAGTGCAAGGGGACTAGCGGGGTCCTACAATGAGCAGTTCTTC
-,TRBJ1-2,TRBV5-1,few,CASSLMPGSYGYTF,TGCGCCAGCAGCTTGATGCCGGGGAGCTATGGCTACACCTTC
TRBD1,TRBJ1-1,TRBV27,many,CASSFRTGATEAFF,TGTGCCAGCAGTTTCAGGACAGGGGCCACTGAAGCTTTCTTT
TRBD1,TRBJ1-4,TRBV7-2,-,CASSLQGQGGEKLLF,TGTGCCAGCAGCCTACAGGGACAGGGGGGGGAAAAACTGCTTTTT
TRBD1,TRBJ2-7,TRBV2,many,CATGDRGQSYEQYF,TGTGCCACCGGGGACAGGGGGCAATCCTACGAGCAGTACTTC
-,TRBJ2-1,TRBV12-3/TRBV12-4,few,CASSLSGEEQFF,TGTGCCAGCAGTTTGTCGGGGGAGGAGCAGTTCTTC
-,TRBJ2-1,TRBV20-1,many,CSARGALNEQFF,TGCAGTGCTAGGGGGGCCTTGAATGAGCAGTTCTTC
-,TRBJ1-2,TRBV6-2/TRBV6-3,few,CASSAQRYGYTF,TGTGCCAGCAGTGCACAGAGATATGGCTACACCTTC
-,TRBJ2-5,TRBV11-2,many,CASSHRRGGTQYF,TGTGCCAGCAGCCATCGTAGGGGGGGGACCCAGTACTTC
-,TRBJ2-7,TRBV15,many,CATSRDASGAYEQYF,TGTGCCACCAGCAGAGATGCTTCCGGCGCCTACGAGCAGTACTTC
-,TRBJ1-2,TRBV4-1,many,CASSRPADWGHGYTF,TGCGCCAGCAGCCGTCCTGCCGATTGGGGTCATGGCTACACCTTC
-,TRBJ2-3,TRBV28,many,CASSRGGVSDTQYF,TGTGCCAGCTCCAGGGGGGGTGTTAGCGATACGCAGTATTTT
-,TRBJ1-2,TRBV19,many,CASSIQLSNYGYTF,TGTGCCAGTAGTATCCAACTATCTAACTATGGCTACACCTTC
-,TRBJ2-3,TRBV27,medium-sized,CASSGPGTSTDTQYF,TGTGCCAGCAGTGGGCCGGGGACTAGCACAGATACGCAGTATTTT